This TCR beta chain was captured by sequencing in a study of T cells in women clearing cervical HPV infection. The wider study: Case blood drawn at lesion detection; control blood after infection cleared. Study-level points and caveats: Controls had more TRBV6-7 (approximately 0.16%) than cases (approximately 0.11%).

As for this clone: The antigen remains undetermined. The DNA ends 3 residues before the CDR3 does, and the rest of the CDR3 is filled in from the germline J gene.

The germline V gene has CDR1 MNHEY and CDR2 SVGEGT. The CDR3 spans 12 residues. The trim removed 6 bases at V and 6 bases at J, leaving 4 bases unmatched. Using immunoSEQ multiplex PCR, the repertoire was profiled, and TCRdb retains in-frame clones only, with some absent. This sample's table reports some 15,000 clones. Cervical HPV DNA detected by MY09/MY11 PCR, typed by dot-blot. Sequencing was performed on blood buffy coat. The receptor comes from a woman aged 18-70 years with a cervical HPV16 infection that either progressed to CIN3+ or cleared (not recorded which). This chain links TRBV6-2 or TRBV6-3 with TRBJ1-2; 7 bases line up with TRBD1. CDR3 residues: CASRRQGHGYTF. The CDR3 bases that were read are TGTGCCAGCAGAAGACAGGGTCATGGC.